These T cell receptor beta chains were read from a single sample in a study of blood T cell repertoires in COVID-19. Method: immunoSEQ multiplex PCR; TCRdb's copy keeps in-frame clones and lacks some. The sample yields roughly 230,000 clones, over 70% seen once. The material sequenced was peripheral blood. These receptors came from a man aged 35 to 55 with acute or convalescent COVID-19. Both conserved end residues are part of each CDR3. Each record gives: clone size, V gene, J gene, D gene, CDR3 DNA, CDR3 protein. The D gene is left open where the match is weak. Size is omitted from some rows. Given values are once, few, many or a class for expanded clones.

>NA|TRBV2|TRBJ1-3|NA
TGTGCCAGCAGACCGGACACCGCCTCTGGAAACACCATATATTTT
CASRPDTASGNTIYF
>few|TRBV2|TRBJ1-5|NA
TGTGCCAGCAGTGAAAATGGGGGGAGGCAGCCCCAGCATTTT
CASSENGGRQPQHF
>NA|TRBV11-1|TRBJ1-5|TRBD1
TGTGCCAGCAGCCCCACAGGGGAACAGCCCCAGCATTTT
CASSPTGEQPQHF
>NA|TRBV5-1|TRBJ2-5|TRBD1
TGCGCCAGCAGCTTGGGGACAGGGATTGGAGAGACCCAGTACTTC
CASSLGTGIGETQYF
>NA|TRBV10-3|TRBJ2-2|TRBD1
TGTGCCATCAGTGAGTTCCGGGACAGGGTCACCGGGGAGCTGTTTTTT
CAISEFRDRVTGELFF
>NA|TRBV5-1|TRBJ1-1|TRBD1
TGCGCCAGCAGCTTAAGAACAGGGGGCGGCACTGAAGCTTTCTTT
CASSLRTGGGTEAFF
>NA|TRBV19|TRBJ2-7|NA
TGTGCCAGTAGTATAGAGCGCGGCACGTACATGGACGAGCAGTACTTC
CASSIERGTYMDEQYF
>once|TRBV5-6|TRBJ1-4|TRBD1
TGTGCCAGCAGCCCCCTGGGGACAGGGGATGAAAAACTGTTTTTT
CASSPLGTGDEKLFF
>NA|TRBV2|TRBJ1-5|NA
TGTGCCAGCAAGAGGACACCCGATAGCAATCAGCCCCAGCATTTT
CASKRTPDSNQPQHF
>NA|TRBV5-5|TRBJ1-5|NA
TGTGCCAGCAGCCTGTCAGGGAACGGGTATAGCAATCAGCCCCAGCATTTT
CASSLSGNGYSNQPQHF
>NA|TRBV7-6|TRBJ2-5|NA
TGTGCCAGCAGCCAAAATAGCGTAAGGGAGACCCAGTACTTC
CASSQNSVRETQYF
>NA|TRBV7-2|TRBJ1-5|TRBD1
TGTGCCAGCAGCGAGGGACAGAGGCATCAGCCCCAGCATTTT
CASSEGQRHQPQHF
>NA|TRBV10-3|TRBJ2-7|TRBD2
TGTGCCATCAGTGGAGGGGGAGTAGCGGGAGGGGAATCCTACGAGCAGTACTTC
CAISGGGVAGGESYEQYF
>once|TRBV6-5|TRBJ1-3|NA
TGTGCCAGCAGTTACGACCAGGGACTTTCTGGAAACACCATATATTTT
CASSYDQGLSGNTIYF
>few|TRBV6-5|TRBJ1-5|TRBD1
TGTGCCAGCAGTTGGGACAGCCAGACCAATCAGCCCCAGCATTTT
CASSWDSQTNQPQHF
>NA|TRBV27|TRBJ2-5|TRBD2
TGTGCCAGCAGTTGTAGACCCCGGACTAGCGGCCCAGAGACCCAGTACTTC
CASSCRPRTSGPETQYF
>NA|TRBV12-3/TRBV12-4|TRBJ1-2|NA
TGTGCCAGCAGAACCTTCGACACCTACACCTTC
CASRTFDTYTF
>NA|TRBV27|TRBJ1-5|NA
TGTGCCAGCAGTACACAGGGCTCGCATCAGCCCCAGCATTTT
CASSTQGSHQPQHF
>few|TRBV5-1|TRBJ2-3|TRBD1
TGCGCCAGCAGCCAGGACAGGGCTAGCACAGATACGCAGTATTTT
CASSQDRASTDTQYF
>once|TRBV6-2/TRBV6-3|TRBJ1-3|NA
TGTGCCAGCAGTTCCCCGAGCGGGGCTGGAAACACCATATATTTT
CASSSPSGAGNTIYF
>NA|TRBV27|TRBJ1-5|NA
TGTGCCAGCAGTCCTCGTAGGGAGTATAGCAATCAGCCCCAGCATTTT
CASSPRREYSNQPQHF
>NA|TRBV11-2|TRBJ1-1|NA
TGTGCCAGCAGACTGACAGCAGGAGGGACTGAAGCTTTCTTT
CASRLTAGGTEAFF
>NA|TRBV2|TRBJ2-3|TRBD2
TGTGCCAGCAGTCCCACTAGCGGAACAACAGATACGCAGTATTTT
CASSPTSGTTDTQYF
>NA|TRBV7-9|TRBJ2-5|TRBD2
TGTGCCAGCAGGCCTACTAGCGGGAGCGTAGGGGAGACCCAGTACTTC
CASRPTSGSVGETQYF
>NA|TRBV5-1|TRBJ1-2|TRBD1
TGCGCCAGCAGCATTGGGACAGGGGTCGTCAACTATGGCTACACCTTC
CASSIGTGVVNYGYTF
>NA|TRBV2|TRBJ1-2|NA
TGTGCCAGCAGTGTCCTCATTGCGGATGGCTACACCTTC
CASSVLIADGYTF
>NA|TRBV5-8|TRBJ1-1|NA
TGTGCCAGACAGGGTACGACTGAAGCTTTCTTT
CARQGTTEAFF
>NA|TRBV5-1|TRBJ2-5|NA
TGCGCCAGCAGCTTGGTACAGGAGGAGACCCAGTACTTC
CASSLVQEETQYF
>once|TRBV11-3|TRBJ2-1|NA
TGTGCCAGCAGTCCAGGGGCAACAGGATCTGAGCAGTTCTTC
CASSPGATGSEQFF
>NA|TRBV9|TRBJ2-6|TRBD2
TGTGCCAGCAGCGTAGAGGAGATTAGCGGGAGCTCTGGGGCCAACGTCCTGACTTTC
CASSVEEISGSSGANVLTF
>once|TRBV5-1|TRBJ2-1|TRBD2
TGCGCCAGCAGCTTGTTCTCAGGCGGGAGGGCGGGGCGCAATGAGCAGTTCTTC
CASSLFSGGRAGRNEQFF
>NA|TRBV18|TRBJ2-7|NA
TGTGCCAGCTCACTGGACAGCTACGAGCAGTACTTC
CASSLDSYEQYF
>NA|TRBV3-1/TRBV3-2|TRBJ2-6|NA
TGTGCCAGCAGCCAGTCCGTTGGGGCCAACGTCCTGACTTTC
CASSQSVGANVLTF
>once|TRBV18|TRBJ1-4|NA
TGTGCCAGCTCACCCAGCGACCCCTACGGGGGGAATGAAAAACTGTTTTTT
CASSPSDPYGGNEKLFF
>NA|TRBV7-9|TRBJ1-2|NA
TGTGCCAGCAGCTTAGAACCGGGATACTATGGCTACACCTTC
CASSLEPGYYGYTF
>NA|TRBV19|TRBJ2-3|TRBD2
TGTGCCAGTAGTATAGGAGGACTAGCGGAACCAGATACGCAGTATTTT
CASSIGGLAEPDTQYF
>NA|TRBV6-5|TRBJ2-7|NA
TGTGCCAGCAGGCCCGGCCGGGATATCGGCGAGCAGTACTTC
CASRPGRDIGEQYF
>NA|TRBV5-1|TRBJ1-5|NA
TGCGCCAGCAGCTTGAATGGGGCCAGCAATCAGCCCCAGCATTTT
CASSLNGASNQPQHF
>NA|TRBV6-2/TRBV6-3|TRBJ2-7|TRBD2
TGTGCCAGCAGTTACCCCCGGACTAGCGGGAGTATGTGGCAGTACTTC
CASSYPRTSGSMWQYF
>NA|TRBV3-1/TRBV3-2|TRBJ1-2|TRBD1
TGTGCCAGCAGCCAAGACCTCGGGACAGGAAGAGGCTACACCTTC
CASSQDLGTGRGYTF
>NA|TRBV24-1|TRBJ2-1|NA
TGTGCCACCAGTGATTCAAAGATGGCAGGTTCCAATGAGCAGTTCTTC
CATSDSKMAGSNEQFF
>few|TRBV7-2|TRBJ2-7|NA
TGTGCCAGCAGACCTGACGGGAACTACGAGCAGTACTTC
CASRPDGNYEQYF
>NA|TRBV6-5|TRBJ1-1|NA
TGTGCCAGCAGCAAACACCCGAACACTGAAGCTTTCTTT
CASSKHPNTEAFF
>NA|TRBV5-1|TRBJ1-1|TRBD1
TGCGCCAGCAGCCTCGGGACAGGGGGCTTAATACGAAACACTGAAGCTTTCTTT
CASSLGTGGLIRNTEAFF
>NA|TRBV6-5|TRBJ1-1|NA
TGTGCCAGCAACCGGGGGGGATTCGGGAACACTGAAGCTTTCTTT
CASNRGGFGNTEAFF
>NA|TRBV10-2|TRBJ2-3|TRBD2
TGCGCCAGCCGTAGAAAGGCCACTAGCGGGAGCTTAGATACGCAGTATTTT
CASRRKATSGSLDTQYF
>NA|TRBV12-3/TRBV12-4|TRBJ2-5|NA
TGTGCCAGCTCCCAAGAGAGCCAGACCCAGTACTTC
CASSQESQTQYF
>NA|TRBV6-5|TRBJ1-6|NA
TGTGCCAGCAGCGCTACAGGGAACTATAATTCACCCCTCCACTTT
CASSATGNYNSPLHF
>NA|TRBV3-1/TRBV3-2|TRBJ2-1|NA
TGTGCCAGCAGTTTGCTCGCGAACAATGAGCAGTTCTTC
CASSLLANNEQFF
>NA|TRBV2|TRBJ2-1|TRBD1
TGTGCCAGCAGCACCGGGACAGGGGATTACAATGAGCAGTTCTTC
CASSTGTGDYNEQFF
>NA|TRBV29-1|TRBJ2-3|TRBD1
TGCAGCGTTACGACAGGGGGCGCAGATACGCAGTATTTT
CSVTTGGADTQYF
>few|TRBV7-6|TRBJ2-7|NA
TGTGCCAGCCGGCAACTAGTAACATCCTACGAGCAGTACTTC
CASRQLVTSYEQYF
>once|TRBV5-6|TRBJ2-5|NA
TGTGCCAGCAGCTTGAATGTCAGGGGATTCCAAGAGACCCAGTACTTC
CASSLNVRGFQETQYF
>NA|TRBV14|TRBJ2-3|NA
TGTGCCAGCAGCCAATGGACTACGACGGTTGATACGCAGTATTTT
CASSQWTTTVDTQYF